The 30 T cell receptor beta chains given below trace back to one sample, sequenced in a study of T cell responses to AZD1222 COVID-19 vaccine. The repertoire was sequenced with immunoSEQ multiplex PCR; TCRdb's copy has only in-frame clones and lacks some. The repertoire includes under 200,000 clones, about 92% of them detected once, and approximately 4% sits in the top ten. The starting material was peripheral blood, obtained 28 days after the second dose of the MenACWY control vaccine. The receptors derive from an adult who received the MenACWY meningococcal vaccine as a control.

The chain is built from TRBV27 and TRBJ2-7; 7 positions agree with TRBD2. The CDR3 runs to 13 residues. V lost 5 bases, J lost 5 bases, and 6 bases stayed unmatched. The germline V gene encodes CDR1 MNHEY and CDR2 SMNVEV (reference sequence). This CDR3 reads CASSRTRTDEQYF. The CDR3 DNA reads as TGTGCCAGCAGTCGGACTAGAACGGACGAGCAGTACTTC.

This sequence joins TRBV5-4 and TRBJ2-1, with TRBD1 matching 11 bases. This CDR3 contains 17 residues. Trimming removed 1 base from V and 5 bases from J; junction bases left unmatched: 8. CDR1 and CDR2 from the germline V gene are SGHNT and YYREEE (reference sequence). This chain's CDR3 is CASSLKSGTGGNNEQFF. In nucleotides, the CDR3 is TGTGCCAGCAGCTTGAAATCCGGGACAGGGGGGAACAATGAGCAGTTCTTC.

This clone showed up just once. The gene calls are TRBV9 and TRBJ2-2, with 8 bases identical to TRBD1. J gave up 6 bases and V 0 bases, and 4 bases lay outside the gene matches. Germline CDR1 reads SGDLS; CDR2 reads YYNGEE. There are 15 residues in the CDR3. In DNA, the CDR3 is TGTGCCAGCAGCGTAGGGACAGGGCCCCCCGGGGAGCTGTTTTTT. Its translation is CASSVGTGPPGELFF.

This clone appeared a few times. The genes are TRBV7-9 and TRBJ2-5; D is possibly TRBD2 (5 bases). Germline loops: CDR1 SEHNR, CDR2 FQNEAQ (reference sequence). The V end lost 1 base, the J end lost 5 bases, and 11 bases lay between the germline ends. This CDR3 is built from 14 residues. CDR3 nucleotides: TGTGCCAGCAGCTTAGTTCGGGGTTGGGAGACCCAGTACTTC. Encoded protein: CASSLVRGWETQYF.

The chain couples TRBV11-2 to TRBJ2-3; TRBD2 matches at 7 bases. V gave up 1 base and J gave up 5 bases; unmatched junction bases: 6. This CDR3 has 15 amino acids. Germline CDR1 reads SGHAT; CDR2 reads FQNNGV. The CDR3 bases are TGTGCCAGCAGCTTAGGGACTAGGAGAGTAGATACGCAGTATTTT. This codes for CASSLGTRRVDTQYF.

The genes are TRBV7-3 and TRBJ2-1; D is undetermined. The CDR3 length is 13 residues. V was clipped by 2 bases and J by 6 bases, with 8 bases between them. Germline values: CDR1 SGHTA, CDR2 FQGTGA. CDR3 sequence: CASSLGGVNEQFF. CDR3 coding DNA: TGTGCCAGCAGCTTAGGTGGGGTCAATGAGCAGTTCTTC.

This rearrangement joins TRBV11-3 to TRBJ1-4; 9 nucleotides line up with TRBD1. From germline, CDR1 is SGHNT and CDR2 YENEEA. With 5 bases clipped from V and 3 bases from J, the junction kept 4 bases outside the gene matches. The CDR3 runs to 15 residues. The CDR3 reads CASSLGQGPNEKLFF. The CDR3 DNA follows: TGTGCCAGCAGCCTCGGACAGGGGCCTAATGAAAAACTGTTTTTT.

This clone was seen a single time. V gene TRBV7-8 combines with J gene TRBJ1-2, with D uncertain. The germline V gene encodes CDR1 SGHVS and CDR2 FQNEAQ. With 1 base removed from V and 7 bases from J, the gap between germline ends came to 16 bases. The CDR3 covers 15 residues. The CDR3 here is CASSLVATTALGYTF. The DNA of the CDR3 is TGTGCCAGCAGCTTAGTAGCGACTACCGCCCTTGGCTACACCTTC.

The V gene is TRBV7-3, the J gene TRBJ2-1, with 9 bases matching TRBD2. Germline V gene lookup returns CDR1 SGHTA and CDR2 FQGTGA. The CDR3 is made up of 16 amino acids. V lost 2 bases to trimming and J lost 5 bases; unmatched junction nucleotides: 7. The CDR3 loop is CASSLWAAGGDNEQFF. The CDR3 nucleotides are TGTGCCAGCAGCTTATGGGCAGCGGGAGGAGACAATGAGCAGTTCTTC.

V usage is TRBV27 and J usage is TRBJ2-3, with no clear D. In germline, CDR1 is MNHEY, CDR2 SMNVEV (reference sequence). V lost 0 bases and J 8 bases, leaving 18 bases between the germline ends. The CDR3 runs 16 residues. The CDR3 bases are TGTGCCAGCAGTTTATCGCCCTCCGTGGTATTGGGTACGCAGTATTTT. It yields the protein CASSLSPSVVLGTQYF.

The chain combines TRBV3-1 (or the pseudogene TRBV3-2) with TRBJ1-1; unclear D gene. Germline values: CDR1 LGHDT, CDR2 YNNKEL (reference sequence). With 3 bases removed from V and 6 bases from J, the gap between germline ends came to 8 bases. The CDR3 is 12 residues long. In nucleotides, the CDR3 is TGTGCCAGCAGCCACGGCGGGGCTGAAGCTTTCTTT. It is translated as CASSHGGAEAFF.

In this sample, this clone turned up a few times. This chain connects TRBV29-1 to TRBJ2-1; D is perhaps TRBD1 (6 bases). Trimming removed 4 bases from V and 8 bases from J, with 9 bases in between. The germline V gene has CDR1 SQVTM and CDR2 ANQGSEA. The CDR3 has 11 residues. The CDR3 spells CSVGGGYEQFF. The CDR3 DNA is TGCAGCGTTGGAGGGGGATATGAGCAGTTCTTC.

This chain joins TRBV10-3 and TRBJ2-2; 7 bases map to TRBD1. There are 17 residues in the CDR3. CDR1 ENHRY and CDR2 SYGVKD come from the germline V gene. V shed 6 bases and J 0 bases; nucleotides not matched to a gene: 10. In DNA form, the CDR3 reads TGTGCCATCAGGGACAGGATGATAACGGCGAACACCGGGGAGCTGTTTTTT. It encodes CAIRDRMITANTGELFF.

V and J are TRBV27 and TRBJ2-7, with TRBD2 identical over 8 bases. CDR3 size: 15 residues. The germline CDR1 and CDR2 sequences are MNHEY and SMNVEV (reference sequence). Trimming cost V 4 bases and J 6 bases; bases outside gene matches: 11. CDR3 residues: CASSSPGGALSEQYF. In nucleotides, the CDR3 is TGTGCCAGCAGTTCCCCGGGAGGGGCTTTGTCCGAGCAGTACTTC.

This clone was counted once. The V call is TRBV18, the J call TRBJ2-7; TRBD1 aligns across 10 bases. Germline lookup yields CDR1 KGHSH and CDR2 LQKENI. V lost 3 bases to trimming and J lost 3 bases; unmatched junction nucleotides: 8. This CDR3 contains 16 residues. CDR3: CASSPGVGTGDYEQYF. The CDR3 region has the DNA TGTGCCAGCTCACCCGGCGTGGGGACAGGGGACTACGAGCAGTACTTC.

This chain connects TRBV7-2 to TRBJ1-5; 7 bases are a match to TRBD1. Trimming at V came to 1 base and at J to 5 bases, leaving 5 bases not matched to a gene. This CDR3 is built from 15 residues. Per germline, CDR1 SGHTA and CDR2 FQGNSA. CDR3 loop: CASSLGEGGYQPQHF. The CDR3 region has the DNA TGTGCCAGCAGCTTAGGGGAAGGGGGCTATCAGCCCCAGCATTTT.

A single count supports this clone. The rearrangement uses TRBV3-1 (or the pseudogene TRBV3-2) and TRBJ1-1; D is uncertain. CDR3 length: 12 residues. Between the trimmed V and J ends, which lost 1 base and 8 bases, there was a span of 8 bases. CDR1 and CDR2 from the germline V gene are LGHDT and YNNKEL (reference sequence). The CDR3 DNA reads TGTGCCAGCAGCCAAGGTCGCGGCGAAGCTTTCTTT. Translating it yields CASSQGRGEAFF.

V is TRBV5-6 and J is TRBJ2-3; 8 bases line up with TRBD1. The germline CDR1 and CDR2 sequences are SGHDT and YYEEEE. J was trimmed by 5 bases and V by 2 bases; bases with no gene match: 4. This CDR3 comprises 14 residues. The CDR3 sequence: CASSLGQGGDTQYF. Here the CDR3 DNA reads TGTGCCAGCAGCTTAGGACAGGGAGGAGATACGCAGTATTTT.

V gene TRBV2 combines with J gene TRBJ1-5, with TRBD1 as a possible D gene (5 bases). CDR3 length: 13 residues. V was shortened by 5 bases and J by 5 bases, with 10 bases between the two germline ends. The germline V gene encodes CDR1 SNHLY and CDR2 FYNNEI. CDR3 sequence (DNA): TGTGCCAGCAGTTTAGGAGGGGATCAGCCCCAGCATTTT. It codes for CASSLGGDQPQHF.

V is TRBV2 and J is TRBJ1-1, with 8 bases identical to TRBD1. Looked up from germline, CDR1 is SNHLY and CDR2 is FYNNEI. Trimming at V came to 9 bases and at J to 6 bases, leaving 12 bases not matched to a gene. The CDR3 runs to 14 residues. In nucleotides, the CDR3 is TGTGCCAGACAAAGAGGACAGGGAATACCTGAAGCTTTCTTT. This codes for CARQRGQGIPEAFF.

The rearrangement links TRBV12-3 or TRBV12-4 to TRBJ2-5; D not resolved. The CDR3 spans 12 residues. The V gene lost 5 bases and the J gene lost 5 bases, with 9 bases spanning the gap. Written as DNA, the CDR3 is TGTGCCAGCAGTAAAGAACGTGAGACCCAGTACTTC. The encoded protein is CASSKERETQYF.

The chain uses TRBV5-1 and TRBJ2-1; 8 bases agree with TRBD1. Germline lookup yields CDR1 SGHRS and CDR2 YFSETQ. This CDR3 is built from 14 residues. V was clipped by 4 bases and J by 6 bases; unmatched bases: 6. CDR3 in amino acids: CASSPAGQGNEQFF. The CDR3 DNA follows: TGCGCCAGCAGCCCGGCCGGACAGGGCAATGAGCAGTTCTTC.

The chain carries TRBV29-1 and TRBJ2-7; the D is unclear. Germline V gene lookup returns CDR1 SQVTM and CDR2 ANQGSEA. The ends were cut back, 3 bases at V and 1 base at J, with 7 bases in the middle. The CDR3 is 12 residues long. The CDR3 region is CSVEGVSYEQYF. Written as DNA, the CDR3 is TGCAGCGTTGAGGGCGTATCCTACGAGCAGTACTTC.

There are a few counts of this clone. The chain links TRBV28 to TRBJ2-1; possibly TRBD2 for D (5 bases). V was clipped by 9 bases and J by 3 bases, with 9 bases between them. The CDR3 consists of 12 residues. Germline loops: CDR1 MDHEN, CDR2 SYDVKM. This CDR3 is CASRGLYNEQFF. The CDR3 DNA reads TGTGCCAGTAGAGGACTCTACAATGAGCAGTTCTTC.

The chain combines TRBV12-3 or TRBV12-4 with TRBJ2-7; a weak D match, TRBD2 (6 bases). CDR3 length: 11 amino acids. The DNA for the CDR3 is TGTGCTAGCGGCGGGTTATACGAGCAGTACTTC. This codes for CASGGLYEQYF.

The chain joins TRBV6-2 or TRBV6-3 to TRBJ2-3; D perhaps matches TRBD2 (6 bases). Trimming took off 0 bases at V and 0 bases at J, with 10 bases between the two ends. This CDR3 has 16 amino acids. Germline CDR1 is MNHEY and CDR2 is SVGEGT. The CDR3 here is CASSYSWSGSTDTQYF. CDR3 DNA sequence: TGTGCCAGCAGTTACTCGTGGAGCGGGAGCACAGATACGCAGTATTTT.

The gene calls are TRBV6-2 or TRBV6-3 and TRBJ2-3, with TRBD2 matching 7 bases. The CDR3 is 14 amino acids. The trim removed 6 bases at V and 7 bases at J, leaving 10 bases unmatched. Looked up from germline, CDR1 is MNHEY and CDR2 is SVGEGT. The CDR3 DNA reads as TGTGCCAGCAGCCCCGGTAGCGGGTGGCATACGCAGTATTTT. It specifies CASSPGSGWHTQYF.

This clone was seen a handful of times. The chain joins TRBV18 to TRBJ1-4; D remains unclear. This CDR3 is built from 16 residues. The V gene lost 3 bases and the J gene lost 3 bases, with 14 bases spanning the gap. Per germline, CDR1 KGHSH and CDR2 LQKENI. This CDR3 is CASSPRAPPANEKLFF. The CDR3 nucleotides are TGTGCCAGCTCACCTCGTGCGCCTCCAGCTAATGAAAAACTGTTTTTT.

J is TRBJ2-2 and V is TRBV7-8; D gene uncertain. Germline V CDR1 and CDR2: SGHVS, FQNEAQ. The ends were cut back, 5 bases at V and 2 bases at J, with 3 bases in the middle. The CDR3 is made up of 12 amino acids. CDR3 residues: CASSPNTGELFF. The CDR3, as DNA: TGTGCCAGCAGCCCTAACACCGGGGAGCTGTTTTTT.

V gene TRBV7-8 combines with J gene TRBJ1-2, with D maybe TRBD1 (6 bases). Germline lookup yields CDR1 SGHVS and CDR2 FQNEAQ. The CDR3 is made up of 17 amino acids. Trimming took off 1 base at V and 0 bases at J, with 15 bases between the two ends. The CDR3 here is CASSLGGAQDSNYGYTF. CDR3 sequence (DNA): TGTGCCAGCAGCTTAGGGGGGGCCCAAGATTCTAACTATGGCTACACCTTC.